The 17 T cell receptor beta chains below all came from one sample that was sequenced in a study of regulatory T cells in long-lasting Graves disease. Investigators prepared the TCR beta libraries by applying iRepertoire HTBI primers and Arm-PCR of CDR3 regions. TCRdb independently ran MiXCR on the multiplex PCR reads; one entry per CDR3 protein. The data contain approximately 350,000 distinct CDR3 sequences, approximately 25% of them singletons. As for time point: persistent/refractory GD, antithyroid drugs over 5 years with positive TRAb. From RNA extracted from PBMCs, the TCR library was made. Sequencing was performed on peripheral blood mononuclear cells (PBMCs), taken when the disease was refractory, from a patient treated with antithyroid drugs. These receptors were taken from a middle-aged woman with Graves disease.

This clonotype was recorded many times. The CDR3 loop is CASSRVGGPGGYTF. The CDR3, as DNA: TGTGCCAGCAGCCGGGTGGGGGGCCCGGGAGGCTACACCTTC. This sequence joins TRBV12-3 or TRBV12-4 and TRBJ1-2; possibly TRBD1 for D (6 bases). Between the trimmed V and J ends, which lost 6 bases and 8 bases, there was a span of 19 bases. The CDR3 extends over 14 amino acids.

The V call is TRBV29-1, the J call TRBJ2-7; D ambiguous. Between the trimmed V and J ends, which lost 5 bases and 1 base, there was a span of 9 bases. CDR1 and CDR2 (germline): SQVTM, ANQGSEA. The CDR3 is made up of 12 amino acids. CDR3 residues: CSVTPGSYEQYF. The CDR3 DNA reads TGCAGCGTTACTCCCGGTTCCTACGAGCAGTACTTC.

This clonotype has a count of ten or more. The chain has TRBV29-1 and TRBJ2-4, with 10 positions matching TRBD2. J lost 3 bases, V lost 4 bases, and 15 bases had no gene match. The germline gives CDR1 SQVTM, CDR2 ANQGSEA. The CDR3 extends over 18 amino acids. The DNA for the CDR3 is TGCAGCGTTGTCCTTGGGCTAGCGGGAGTAATTGGCAAAAACATTCAGTACTTC. This translates into CSVVLGLAGVIGKNIQYF.

This clonotype was counted a few times. DNA of the CDR3: TGCAGTGGACTCTCGGACAGAGGCTCCTACGAGCAGTACTTC. It specifies CSGLSDRGSYEQYF. V gene TRBV20-1 combines with J gene TRBJ2-7; tentatively, D is TRBD1 (6 bases). CDR1 and CDR2 (germline): DFQATT, SNEGSKA (reference sequence). The CDR3 is made up of 14 amino acids. V gave up 7 bases and J gave up 0 bases, with 16 bases separating them.

The count of this clonotype is one. J is TRBJ1-5 and V is TRBV19; D is perhaps TRBD1 (6 bases). Per germline, CDR1 LNHDA and CDR2 SQIVND (reference sequence). Trimming took 7 bases from V and 4 from J, leaving 14 bases between them. The CDR3 covers 14 residues. The CDR3 nucleotides are TGTGCCAGTAATCCGACAGGCGCAAATCAGCCCCAGCATTTT. It yields the protein CASNPTGANQPQHF.

This rearrangement joins TRBV27 to TRBJ2-7; 9 nucleotides agree with TRBD2. With 6 bases clipped from V and 4 bases from J, the junction kept 13 bases outside the gene matches. Germline loops: CDR1 MNHEY, CDR2 SMNVEV (reference sequence). This CDR3 region has 16 residues. The CDR3 bases are TGTGCCAGCAGGGACCTGGGGATAGCGGGAGAATACGAGCAGTACTTC. Translation gives CASRDLGIAGEYEQYF.

This chain connects TRBV20-1 to TRBJ1-5; no clear D. Germline assignment: CDR1 DFQATT and CDR2 SNEGSKA (reference sequence). This CDR3 has 12 amino acids. V lost 6 bases, J lost 5 bases, and 11 bases lay in between. The CDR3 region is CSAVTADQPQHF. The CDR3 nucleotides are TGCAGTGCGGTTACCGCCGATCAGCCCCAGCATTTT.

Only a few counts were recorded for this clonotype. The chain is built from TRBV7-2 and TRBJ2-7, with 7 bases lining up with TRBD2. V trimming: 1 base; J trimming: 4 bases; junction bases outside the gene matches: 10. The CDR3 is 16 residues long. Germline V gene lookup returns CDR1 SGHTA and CDR2 FQGNSA. CDR3: CASSLDEGLEQYEQYF. The CDR3 DNA reads TGTGCCAGCAGCTTAGACGAAGGACTAGAACAGTACGAGCAGTACTTC.

The chain has TRBV29-1 and TRBJ1-4; D is ambiguous. V lost 4 bases to trimming and J lost 9 bases, with 9 bases between them. In germline, CDR1 is SQVTM, CDR2 ANQGSEA. This CDR3 spans 11 amino acids. Here the CDR3 reads CSVGDVKKLFF. The CDR3 region has the DNA TGCAGCGTTGGAGATGTCAAAAAACTGTTTTTT.

This clonotype was seen a few times. The genes are TRBV20-1 and TRBJ1-1, with a weak D call TRBD1 (6 bases). V was trimmed by 3 bases and J by 6 bases, leaving 23 bases between them. The CDR3 totals 16 residues. Germline loops: CDR1 DFQATT, CDR2 SNEGSKA (reference sequence). The CDR3: CSASGKGGGAVPEAFF. In DNA form, the CDR3 reads TGCAGTGCTAGTGGGAAAGGAGGGGGTGCGGTCCCTGAAGCTTTCTTT.

The genes are TRBV6-2 or TRBV6-3 and TRBJ2-1; 9 bases line up with TRBD2. The germline gives CDR1 MNHEY, CDR2 SVGEGT. The CDR3 length is 20 residues. V gave up 0 bases and J gave up 4 bases; unmatched junction bases: 16. CDR3 region: CASSYSLGLAGTPGYNEQFF. The CDR3 coding sequence is TGTGCCAGCAGTTACTCGTTGGGGCTAGCGGGAACCCCGGGGTACAATGAGCAGTTCTTC.

This clonotype came up a few times. The chain combines TRBV7-9 with TRBJ1-1; 7 bases map to TRBD1. The CDR3 consists of 16 residues. Trimming took 3 bases from V and 2 from J; bases not matched to a gene: 9. Germline CDR1 is SEHNR and CDR2 is FQNEAQ (reference sequence). CDR3 DNA sequence: TGTGCCAGCAGCTTTGCCCTCCGGACAGGAAACACTGAAGCTTTCTTT. Amino acids: CASSFALRTGNTEAFF.

This clonotype was observed many times. This chain joins TRBV11-2 and TRBJ2-5, with 12 bases that match TRBD2. Germline lookup yields CDR1 SGHAT and CDR2 FQNNGV. The CDR3 sequence is 16 residues long. Trimming removed 5 bases from V and 4 bases from J; junction bases left unmatched: 8. The CDR3 DNA is TGTGCCAGCAGCGAACTAGCGGGAGGTGGGTCAGAGACCCAGTACTTC. It codes for CASSELAGGGSETQYF.

This chain uses TRBV6-1 with TRBJ2-1; D is unresolved. V lost 8 bases and J 9 bases, leaving 14 bases between the germline ends. The CDR3 loop spans 12 amino acids. CDR1 is MNHNS, CDR2 SASEGT, per germline. The CDR3 loop is CASWTPNGEQFF. The CDR3 nucleotides read TGTGCCAGCTGGACCCCGAACGGTGAGCAGTTCTTC.

V gene TRBV2 combines with J gene TRBJ2-3; 9 bases fit TRBD2. After removal of 6 bases from V and 0 bases from J, the junction contained 4 bases not matched to a gene. Germline CDR1 and CDR2: SNHLY and FYNNEI. The CDR3 runs 15 residues. The DNA of the CDR3 is TGTGCCAGCAGGACACTAGCGGGTAGCACAGATACGCAGTATTTT. Translation gives CASRTLAGSTDTQYF.

This clonotype was recorded at least ten times. CDR3 protein: CASSDYTNQPQHF. The CDR3 coding sequence is TGTGCCAGCAGTGATTACACGAATCAGCCCCAGCATTTT. The chain carries TRBV6-1 and TRBJ1-5; D is undetermined. CDR3 size: 13 residues. V was cut by 3 bases and J by 4 bases, with 7 bases left in between. The germline V gene encodes CDR1 MNHNS and CDR2 SASEGT.

This clonotype appeared many times. The chain is built from TRBV27 and TRBJ1-1; TRBD1 is a possible D gene (5 bases). The germline V and J ends were trimmed by 3 bases and 5 bases, with 10 bases remaining between them. This CDR3 region has 13 residues. Germline values: CDR1 MNHEY, CDR2 SMNVEV (reference sequence). In DNA, the CDR3 is TGTGCCAGCAGTTTCTCCCGGGGGACTGAAGCTTTCTTT. It encodes CASSFSRGTEAFF.